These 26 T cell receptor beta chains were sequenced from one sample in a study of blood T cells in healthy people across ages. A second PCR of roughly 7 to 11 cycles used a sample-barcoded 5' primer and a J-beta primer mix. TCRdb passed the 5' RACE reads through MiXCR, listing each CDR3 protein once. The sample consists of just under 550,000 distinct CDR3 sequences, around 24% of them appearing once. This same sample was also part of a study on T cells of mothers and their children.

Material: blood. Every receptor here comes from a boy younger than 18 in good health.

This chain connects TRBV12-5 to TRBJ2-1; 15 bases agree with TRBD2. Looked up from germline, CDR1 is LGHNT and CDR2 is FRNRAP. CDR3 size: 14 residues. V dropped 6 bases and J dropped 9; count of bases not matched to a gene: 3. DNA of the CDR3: TGTGCTAGTGGCGGACTAGCGGGGGGGCTTGAGCAGTTCTTC. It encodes CASGGLAGGLEQFF.

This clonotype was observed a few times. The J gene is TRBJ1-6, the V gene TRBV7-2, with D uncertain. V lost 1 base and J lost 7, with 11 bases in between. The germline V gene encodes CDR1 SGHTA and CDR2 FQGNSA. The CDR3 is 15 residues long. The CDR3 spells CASSLVRALNSPLHF. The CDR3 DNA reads TGTGCCAGCAGCTTAGTCCGGGCTCTGAATTCACCCCTCCACTTT.

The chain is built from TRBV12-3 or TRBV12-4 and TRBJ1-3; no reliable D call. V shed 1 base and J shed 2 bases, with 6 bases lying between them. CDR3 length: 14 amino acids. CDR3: CASSLGTTGNTIYF. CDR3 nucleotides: TGTGCCAGCAGTTTAGGGACTACTGGAAACACCATATATTTT.

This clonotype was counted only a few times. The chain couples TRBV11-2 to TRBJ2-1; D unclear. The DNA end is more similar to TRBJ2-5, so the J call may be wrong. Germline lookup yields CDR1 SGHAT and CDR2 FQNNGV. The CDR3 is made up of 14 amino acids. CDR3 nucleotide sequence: TGTGCCAGCAGCTCGTTTAGGAGCCAAGAGACCCAGTACTTC. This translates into CASSSFRSQETQYF.

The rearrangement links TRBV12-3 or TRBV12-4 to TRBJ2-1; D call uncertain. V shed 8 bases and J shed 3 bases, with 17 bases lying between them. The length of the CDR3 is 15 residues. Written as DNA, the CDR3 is TGTGCCAGCCTGAACCGGGCGGAAAGCTACAATGAGCAGTTCTTC. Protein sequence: CASLNRAESYNEQFF.

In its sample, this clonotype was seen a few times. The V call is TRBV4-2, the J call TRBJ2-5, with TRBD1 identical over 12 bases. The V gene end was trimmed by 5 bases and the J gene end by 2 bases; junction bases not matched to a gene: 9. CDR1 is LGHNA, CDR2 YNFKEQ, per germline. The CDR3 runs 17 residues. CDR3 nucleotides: TGTGCCAGCAGCAGTGAGGGACAGGGGGCTCTGCAAGAGACCCAGTACTTC. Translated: CASSSEGQGALQETQYF.

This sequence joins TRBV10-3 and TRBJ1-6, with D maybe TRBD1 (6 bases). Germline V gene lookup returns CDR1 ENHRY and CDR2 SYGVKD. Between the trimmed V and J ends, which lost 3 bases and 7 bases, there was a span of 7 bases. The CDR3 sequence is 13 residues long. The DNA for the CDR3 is TGTGCCATCAGTGACCAGGGGAATTCACCCCTCCACTTT. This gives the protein CAISDQGNSPLHF.

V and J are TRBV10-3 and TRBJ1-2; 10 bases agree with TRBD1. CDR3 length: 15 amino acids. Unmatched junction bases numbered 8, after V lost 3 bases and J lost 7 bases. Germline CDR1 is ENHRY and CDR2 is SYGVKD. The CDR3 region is CAISDPGQGKFGYTF. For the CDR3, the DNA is TGTGCCATCAGTGACCCGGGACAGGGGAAATTTGGCTACACCTTC.

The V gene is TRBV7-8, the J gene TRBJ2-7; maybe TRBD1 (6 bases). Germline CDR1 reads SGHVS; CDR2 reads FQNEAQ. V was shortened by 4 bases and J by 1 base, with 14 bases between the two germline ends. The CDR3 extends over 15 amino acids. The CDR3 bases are TGTGCCAGCAGCTGGAGACTTCAGGGGTCCTACGAGCAGTACTTC. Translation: CASSWRLQGSYEQYF.

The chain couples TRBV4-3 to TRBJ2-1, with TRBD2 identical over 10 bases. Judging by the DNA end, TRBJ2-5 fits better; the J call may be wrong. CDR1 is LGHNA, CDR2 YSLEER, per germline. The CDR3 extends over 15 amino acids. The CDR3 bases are TGCGCCAGCAGTCCCCTAGCGGGAGCAGGCGAGACCCAGTACTTC. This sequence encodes CASSPLAGAGETQYF.

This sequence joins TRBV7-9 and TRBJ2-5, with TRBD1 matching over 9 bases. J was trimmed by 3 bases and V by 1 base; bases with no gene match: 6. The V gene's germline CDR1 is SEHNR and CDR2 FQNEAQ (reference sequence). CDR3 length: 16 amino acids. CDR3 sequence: CASSLEQGAVKETQYF. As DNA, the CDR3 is TGTGCCAGCAGCTTAGAACAGGGGGCTGTAAAAGAGACCCAGTACTTC. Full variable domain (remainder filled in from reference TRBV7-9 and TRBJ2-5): DTGVSQNPRHKITKRGQNVTFRCDPISEHNRLYWYRQTLGQGPEFLTYFQNEAQLEKSRLLSDRFSAERPKGSFSTLEIQRTEQGDSAMYLCASSLEQGAVKETQYFGPGTRLLVL.

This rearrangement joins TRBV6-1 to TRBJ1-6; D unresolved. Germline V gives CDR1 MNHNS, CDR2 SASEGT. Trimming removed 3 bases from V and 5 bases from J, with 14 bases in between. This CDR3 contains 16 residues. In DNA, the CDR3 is TGTGCCAGCAGTGATACATCGGTCACCGATAATTCACCCCTCCACTTT. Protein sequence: CASSDTSVTDNSPLHF.

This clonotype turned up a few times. This CDR3 is CASSVTGDGGYTF. The CDR3 coding sequence is TGCGCCAGCAGCGTGACAGGGGATGGCGGCTACACCTTC. The J gene is TRBJ1-2, the V gene TRBV5-1, with TRBD1 matching over 8 bases. V lost 4 bases, J lost 8 bases, and 7 bases stayed unmatched. The CDR3 is 13 residues long. CDR1 is SGHRS, CDR2 YFSETQ, per germline.

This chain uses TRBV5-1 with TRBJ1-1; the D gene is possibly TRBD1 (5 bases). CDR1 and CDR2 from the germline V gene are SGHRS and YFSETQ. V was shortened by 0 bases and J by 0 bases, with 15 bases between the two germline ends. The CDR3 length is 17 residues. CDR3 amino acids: CASSLGQGGPLNTEAFF. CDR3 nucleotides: TGCGCCAGCAGCTTGGGCCAGGGAGGCCCCCTGAACACTGAAGCTTTCTTT.

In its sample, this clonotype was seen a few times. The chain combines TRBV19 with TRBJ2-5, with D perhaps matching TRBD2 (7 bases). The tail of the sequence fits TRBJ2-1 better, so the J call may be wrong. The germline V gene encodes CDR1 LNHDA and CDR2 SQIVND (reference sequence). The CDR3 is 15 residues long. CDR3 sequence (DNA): TGTGCCAGTAGTATGGGAGGGGGTCAGTACAATGAGCAGTTCTTC. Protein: CASSMGGGQYNEQFF.

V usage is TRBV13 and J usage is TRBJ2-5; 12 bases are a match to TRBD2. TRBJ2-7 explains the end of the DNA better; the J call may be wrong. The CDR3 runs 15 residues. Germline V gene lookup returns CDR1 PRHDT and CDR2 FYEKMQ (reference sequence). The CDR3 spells CASSLRLAGANEQYF. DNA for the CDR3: TGTGCCAGCAGCTTAAGACTAGCGGGAGCAAACGAGCAGTACTTC.

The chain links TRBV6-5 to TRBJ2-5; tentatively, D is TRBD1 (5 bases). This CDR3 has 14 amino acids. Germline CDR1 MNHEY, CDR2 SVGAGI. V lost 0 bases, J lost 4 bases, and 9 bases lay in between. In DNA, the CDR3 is TGTGCCAGCAGTTACTCAGGGGATGGAGAGACCCAGTACTTC. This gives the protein CASSYSGDGETQYF.

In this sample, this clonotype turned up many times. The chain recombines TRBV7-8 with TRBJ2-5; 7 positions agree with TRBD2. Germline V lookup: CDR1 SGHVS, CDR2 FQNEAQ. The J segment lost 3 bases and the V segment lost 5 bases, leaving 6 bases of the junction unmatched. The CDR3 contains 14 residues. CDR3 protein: CASSPNLAEETQYF. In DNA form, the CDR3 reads TGTGCCAGCAGCCCCAACCTAGCGGAAGAGACCCAGTACTTC.

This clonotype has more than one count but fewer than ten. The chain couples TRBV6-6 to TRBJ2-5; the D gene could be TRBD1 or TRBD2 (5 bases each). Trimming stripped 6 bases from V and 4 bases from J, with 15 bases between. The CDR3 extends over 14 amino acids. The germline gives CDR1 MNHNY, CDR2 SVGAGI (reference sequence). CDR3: CASRRGQGTETQYF. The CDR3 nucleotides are TGTGCCAGCAGGAGGGGCCAGGGTACAGAGACCCAGTACTTC.

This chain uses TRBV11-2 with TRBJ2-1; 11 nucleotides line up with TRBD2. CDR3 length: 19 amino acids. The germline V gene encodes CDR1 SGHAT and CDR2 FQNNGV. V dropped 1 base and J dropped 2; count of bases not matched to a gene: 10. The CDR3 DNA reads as TGTGCCAGCAGCTTAGTAGGGACTAGCGGAAACCAGGCCTACAATGAGCAGTTCTTC. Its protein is CASSLVGTSGNQAYNEQFF.

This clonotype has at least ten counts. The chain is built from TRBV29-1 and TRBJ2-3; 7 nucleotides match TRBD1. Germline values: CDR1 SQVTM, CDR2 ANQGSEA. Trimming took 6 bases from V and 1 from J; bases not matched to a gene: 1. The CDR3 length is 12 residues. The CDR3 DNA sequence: TGCAGCGTAGACAGGGGCACAGATACGCAGTATTTT. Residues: CSVDRGTDTQYF.

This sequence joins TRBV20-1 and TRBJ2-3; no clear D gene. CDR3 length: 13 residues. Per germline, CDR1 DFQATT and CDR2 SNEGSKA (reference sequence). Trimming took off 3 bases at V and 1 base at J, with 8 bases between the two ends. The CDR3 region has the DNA TGCAGTGCTAGGCCGGCAGGCACAGATACGCAGTATTTT. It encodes CSARPAGTDTQYF.

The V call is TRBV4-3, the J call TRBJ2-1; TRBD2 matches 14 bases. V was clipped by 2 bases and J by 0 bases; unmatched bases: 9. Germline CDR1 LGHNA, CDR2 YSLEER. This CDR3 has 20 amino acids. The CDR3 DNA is TGCGCCAGCAGCCAACGAACGGGACTAGCGGGGGTAAGCTCCTACAATGAGCAGTTCTTC. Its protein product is CASSQRTGLAGVSSYNEQFF.

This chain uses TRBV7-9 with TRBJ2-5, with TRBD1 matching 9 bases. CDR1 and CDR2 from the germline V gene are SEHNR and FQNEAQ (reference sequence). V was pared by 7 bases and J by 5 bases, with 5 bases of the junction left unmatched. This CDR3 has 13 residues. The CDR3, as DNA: TGTGCCAGCAAAGACAGGGGGTTGGAGACCCAGTACTTC. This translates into CASKDRGLETQYF.

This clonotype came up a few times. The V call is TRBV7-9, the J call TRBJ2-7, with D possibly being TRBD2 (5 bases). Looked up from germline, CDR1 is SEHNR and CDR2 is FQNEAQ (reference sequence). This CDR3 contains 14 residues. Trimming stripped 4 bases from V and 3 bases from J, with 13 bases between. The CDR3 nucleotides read TGTGCCAGCAGCTGGGAATCGGGGAGCTACGAGCAGTACTTC. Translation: CASSWESGSYEQYF.

The CDR3 sequence is CASSVRDSYSPLHF. In DNA form, the CDR3 reads TGTGCCAGCAGCGTACGGGACAGTTATTCACCCCTCCACTTT. This chain connects TRBV9 to TRBJ1-6; 7 nucleotides align to TRBD1. Losses at the gene ends were 1 base for V and 8 bases for J; bases not matched to a gene: 3. This CDR3 has 14 residues. The germline V gene has CDR1 SGDLS and CDR2 YYNGEE.